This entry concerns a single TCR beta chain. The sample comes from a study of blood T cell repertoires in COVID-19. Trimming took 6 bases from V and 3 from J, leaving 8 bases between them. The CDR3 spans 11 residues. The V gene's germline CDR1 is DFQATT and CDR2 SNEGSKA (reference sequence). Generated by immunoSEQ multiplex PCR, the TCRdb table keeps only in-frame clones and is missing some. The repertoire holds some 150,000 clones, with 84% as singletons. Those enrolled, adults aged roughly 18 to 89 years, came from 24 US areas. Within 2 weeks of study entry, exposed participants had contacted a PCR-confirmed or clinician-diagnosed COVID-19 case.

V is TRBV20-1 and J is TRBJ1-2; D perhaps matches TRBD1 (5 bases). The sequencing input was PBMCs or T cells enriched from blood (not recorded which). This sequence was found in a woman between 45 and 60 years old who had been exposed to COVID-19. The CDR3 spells CSAEGYYGYTF. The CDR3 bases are TGCAGTGCGGAGGGGTACTATGGCTACACCTTC.